This is a list of T cell receptor beta chains from one sample in a study of identical twins. TCRdb processed the 5' RACE reads anew with MiXCR; each CDR3 protein has one entry. The sample gives fewer than 550,000 distinct CDR3 sequences, nearly 15% of which show up once; nearly 0.45% is in the top ten. This same sample was also part of a study on yellow fever vaccine responses in identical twins.

Sample: CD4+ T cells sorted from blood. The receptors were sampled from a woman in her late teens or twenties in good health. CDR3s include the opening cysteine and the closing phenylalanine or tryptophan. D genes are given only for firm matches. The listing skips clone size in some rows; elsewhere it reads once, few, many or a size class.

abundance	j_gene	d_gene	v_gene	CDR3aa	CDR3nt
once	TRBJ1-3	TRBD1	TRBV9	CASSTRSGQSSGNTIYF	TGTGCCAGCAGCACACGATCGGGACAGAGCTCTGGAAACACCATATATTTT
NA	TRBJ2-3	TRBD2	TRBV6-1	CASSRTSGSRASTDTQYF	TGTGCCAGCAGTCGGACTAGCGGGAGCCGTGCTAGCACAGATACGCAGTATTTT
few	TRBJ2-3	TRBD2	TRBV20-1	CSASPAGGGTDTQYF	TGCAGTGCTAGTCCAGCGGGGGGCGGCACAGATACGCAGTATTTT
few	TRBJ2-7	NA	TRBV3-1	CASSSLAREQYF	TGTGCCAGCAGCTCACTAGCTAGAGAGCAGTACTTC
few	TRBJ1-1	TRBD1	TRBV20-1	CSAGDRWNTEAFF	TGCAGTGCCGGGGACAGATGGAACACTGAAGCTTTCTTT
once	TRBJ2-5	TRBD2	TRBV28	CASSKRGVTQYF	TGTGCCAGCTCGAAGCGGGGGGTGACCCAGTACTTC
many	TRBJ2-1	TRBD2	TRBV4-1	CASSHLAAGGGTYNEQFF	TGCGCCAGCAGCCATCTCGCGGCGGGCGGGGGGACTTACAATGAGCAGTTCTTC
few	TRBJ2-1	TRBD2	TRBV5-1	CASSLGGLAAIYNEQFF	TGCGCCAGCAGCTTGGGTGGGCTAGCGGCTATTTACAATGAGCAGTTCTTC
NA	TRBJ2-2	NA	TRBV12-5	CASGLVLGENTGELFF	TGTGCTAGTGGTTTGGTACTGGGGGAAAACACCGGGGAGCTGTTTTTT
few	TRBJ2-7	NA	TRBV3-1	CASSQSAGPYEQYF	TGTGCCAGCAGCCAATCTGCGGGCCCCTACGAGCAGTACTTC
NA	TRBJ2-2	NA	TRBV28	CASSTQKTGFGGELFF	TGTGCCAGCAGTACCCAAAAAACAGGGTTTGGCGGGGAGCTGTTTTTT
NA	TRBJ1-5	NA	TRBV6-4	CASSEEGNQPQHF	TGTGCCAGCAGTGAAGAGGGGAATCAGCCCCAGCATTTT
NA	TRBJ2-7	TRBD2	TRBV5-1	CASSFTSGASYEQYF	TGCGCCAGCAGCTTTACTAGCGGCGCATCCTACGAGCAGTACTTC
few	TRBJ2-3	TRBD1	TRBV10-1	CASSGDRGSGSDTQYF	TGCGCCAGCAGTGGTGACAGGGGGAGTGGGTCAGATACGCAGTATTTT
many	TRBJ1-4	NA	TRBV12-3/TRBV12-4	CASSRDTAWEKLFF	TGTGCCAGCAGCCGGGACACGGCCTGGGAAAAACTGTTTTTT
NA	TRBJ2-1	NA	TRBV20-1	CSAKPLSGAYNEQFF	TGCAGTGCTAAACCGTTAAGTGGGGCCTACAATGAGCAGTTCTTC
NA	TRBJ2-7	NA	TRBV29-1	CSVELLGYEQYF	TGCAGCGTTGAGTTATTGGGTTACGAGCAGTACTTC
NA	TRBJ1-5	TRBD1	TRBV6-1	CASRPTGTGIQPQHF	TGTGCCAGCAGACCCACCGGGACAGGGATTCAGCCCCAGCATTTT
NA	TRBJ2-1	TRBD2	TRBV10-3	CAISDASGRTRSYNEQFF	TGTGCCATCAGTGACGCTAGCGGGAGGACTCGCTCCTACAATGAGCAGTTCTTC
few	TRBJ1-1	NA	TRBV11-3	CASSLGSHTEAFF	TGTGCCAGCAGCTTGGGCAGCCACACTGAAGCTTTCTTT
NA	TRBJ1-3	NA	TRBV18	CASSPSERNTIYF	TGTGCCAGCTCACCATCTGAAAGAAACACCATCTATTTT
many	TRBJ1-2	TRBD1	TRBV27	CASSSDRGYGYTF	TGTGCCAGCAGCTCCGACAGGGGCTATGGCTACACCTTC
few	TRBJ2-7	NA	TRBV5-1	CASYRGEAGANEQYF	TGCGCCAGCTATAGAGGGGAGGCCGGGGCGAACGAGCAGTACTTC
few	TRBJ2-2	TRBD1	TRBV19	CASSTQGSGELFF	TGTGCCAGTAGTACACAGGGGTCTGGGGAGCTGTTTTTT
NA	TRBJ2-7	NA	TRBV25-1	CASSEYGERLSYEQYF	TGTGCCAGCAGTGAATATGGAGAGAGGCTGTCCTACGAGCAGTACTTC
NA	TRBJ1-2	NA	TRBV3-1	CASSQGAPFNYGYTF	TGTGCCAGCAGCCAAGGAGCGCCATTTAACTATGGCTACACCTTC
few	TRBJ1-5	NA	TRBV21-1	CASSKELNSNQPQHF	TGTGCCAGCAGCAAAGAACTCAATAGCAATCAGCCCCAGCATTTT
NA	TRBJ2-2	NA	TRBV5-1	CASSLEQGMNTGELFF	TGCGCCAGCAGCTTGGAACAGGGCATGAACACCGGGGAGCTGTTTTTT
NA	TRBJ1-1	NA	TRBV29-1	CSVEGGRAGEAFF	TGCAGCGTTGAAGGTGGCAGGGCCGGTGAAGCTTTCTTT
few	TRBJ2-5	TRBD1	TRBV5-1	CASSSDGQGETQYF	TGCGCCAGCAGCTCAGATGGACAGGGGGAGACCCAGTACTTC
NA	TRBJ2-3	NA	TRBV12-3/TRBV12-4	CASSSTASTDTQYF	TGTGCCAGCAGTTCGACGGCTAGCACAGATACGCAGTATTTT
few	TRBJ2-7	NA	TRBV3-1	CASSQLYTYEQYF	TGTGCCAGCAGCCAGTTGTACACCTACGAGCAGTACTTC
few	TRBJ2-3	NA	TRBV3-1	CASSRSLARGGDTQYF	TGTGCCAGCAGCCGTTCTCTGGCCAGGGGCGGAGATACGCAGTATTTT
few	TRBJ2-2	TRBD1	TRBV29-1	CSTRGDSRGTGELFF	TGCAGCACCAGAGGGGACAGTAGAGGGACCGGGGAGCTGTTTTTT
few	TRBJ2-7	TRBD2	TRBV29-1	CSGGTTYEQYF	TGCAGCGGCGGGACTACGTACGAGCAGTACTTC
few	TRBJ1-5	NA	TRBV2	CASSERGNSNQPQHF	TGTGCCAGCAGTGAACGGGGTAATAGCAATCAGCCCCAGCATTTT
few	TRBJ2-5	TRBD2	TRBV28	CASSSRGTSGSWGVASQYF	TGTGCCAGCAGTTCGAGAGGGACTAGCGGGAGCTGGGGTGTTGCGTCCCAGTACTTC
NA	TRBJ1-2	NA	TRBV20-1	CSALTHGYTF	TGCAGTGCCTTGACTCACGGCTACACCTTC
NA	TRBJ2-3	TRBD2	TRBV15	CATRLTSGGDTQYF	TGTGCCACCAGATTGACTAGCGGGGGGGATACGCAGTATTTT
few	TRBJ2-3	TRBD2	TRBV3-1	CASTLAGGRGQYF	TGTGCCAGCACCTTAGCGGGGGGGCGAGGGCAGTATTTT
many	TRBJ2-3	TRBD2	TRBV29-1	CSVERGGTDTQYF	TGCAGCGTGGAACGGGGGGGCACAGATACGCAGTATTTT
few	TRBJ2-2	NA	TRBV12-3/TRBV12-4	CASSLLRPTGSGELFF	TGTGCCAGCAGCTTACTTCGACCAACTGGGTCCGGGGAGCTGTTTTTT
few	TRBJ1-6	TRBD1	TRBV7-9	CASRSSGQGGSPLHF	TGTGCCAGCAGATCATCGGGACAGGGCGGTTCACCCCTCCACTTT
NA	TRBJ1-2	NA	TRBV5-1	CASSATGGGYGYTF	TGCGCCAGCAGCGCTACAGGAGGGGGCTATGGCTACACCTTC
few	TRBJ2-3	TRBD2	TRBV2	CAIDGLAGTDTQYF	TGTGCCATCGATGGACTAGCGGGCACAGATACGCAGTATTTT
many	TRBJ2-5	NA	TRBV3-1	CASSQELGETQYF	TGTGCCAGCAGCCAAGAATTGGGGGAGACCCAGTACTTC
NA	TRBJ2-5	NA	TRBV18	CASSPRQASQETQYF	TGTGCCAGCTCACCGAGACAGGCTTCGCAAGAGACCCAGTACTTC
few	TRBJ2-1	NA	TRBV20-1	CSARDRRTHNEQFF	TGCAGTGCTAGAGATCGTCGGACCCACAATGAGCAGTTCTTC
NA	TRBJ2-5	TRBD2	TRBV11-1	CASSTMTSTSGGQRFVGTQYF	TGTGCCAGCAGTACAATGACCTCCACTAGCGGGGGCCAACGATTCGTTGGGACCCAGTACTTC
few	TRBJ2-2	NA	TRBV12-1	CASSFAPPTEPVAGELFF	TGTGCCAGCAGCTTTGCGCCCCCGACAGAACCGGTCGCCGGGGAGCTGTTTTTT
NA	TRBJ1-2	NA	TRBV20-1	CSARQQGGYGYTF	TGCAGTGCTAGACAACAGGGCGGGTATGGCTACACCTTC
many	TRBJ2-3	NA	TRBV20-1	CSARAWASTDTQYF	TGCAGTGCTAGAGCTTGGGCCAGCACAGATACGCAGTATTTT
few	TRBJ2-2	NA	TRBV7-6	CASSLGAQGGELFF	TGTGCCAGCAGCTTAGGGGCCCAGGGCGGGGAGCTGTTTTTT
few	TRBJ2-1	TRBD2	TRBV3-1	CASSLAGGTSHEQFF	TGTGCCAGCAGCCTAGCGGGAGGGACCTCCCATGAGCAGTTCTTC
many	TRBJ2-1	NA	TRBV12-3/TRBV12-4	CASSLRSSRGEQFF	TGTGCCAGCAGTTTAAGGTCTTCGCGTGGCGAGCAGTTCTTC
few	TRBJ2-1	TRBD1	TRBV2	CASRDGTGSYNEQFF	TGTGCCAGCAGAGACGGGACAGGATCTTACAATGAGCAGTTCTTC
NA	TRBJ2-1	TRBD1	TRBV29-1	CSVGTTGGSYNEQFF	TGCAGCGTTGGGACGACAGGGGGCTCCTACAATGAGCAGTTCTTC
NA	TRBJ2-3	TRBD1	TRBV7-8	CASSRTRGTDTQYF	TGTGCCAGCAGTCGAACCAGGGGGACAGATACGCAGTATTTT
NA	TRBJ2-3	TRBD2	TRBV20-1	CSAKLAGNTDTQYF	TGCAGTGCCAAACTAGCGGGGAACACAGATACGCAGTATTTT